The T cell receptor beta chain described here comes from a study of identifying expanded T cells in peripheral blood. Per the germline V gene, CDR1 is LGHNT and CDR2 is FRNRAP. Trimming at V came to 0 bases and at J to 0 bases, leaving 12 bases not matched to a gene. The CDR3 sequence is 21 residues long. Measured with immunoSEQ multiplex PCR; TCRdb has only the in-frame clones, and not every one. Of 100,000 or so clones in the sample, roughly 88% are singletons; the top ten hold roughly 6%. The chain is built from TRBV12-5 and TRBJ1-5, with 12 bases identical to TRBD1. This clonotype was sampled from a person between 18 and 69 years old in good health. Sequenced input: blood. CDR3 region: CASGLVLGTGGEHLSNQPQHF. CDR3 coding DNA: TGTGCTAGTGGTTTGGTACTTGGGACAGGGGGCGAGCACCTTAGCAATCAGCCCCAGCATTTT.